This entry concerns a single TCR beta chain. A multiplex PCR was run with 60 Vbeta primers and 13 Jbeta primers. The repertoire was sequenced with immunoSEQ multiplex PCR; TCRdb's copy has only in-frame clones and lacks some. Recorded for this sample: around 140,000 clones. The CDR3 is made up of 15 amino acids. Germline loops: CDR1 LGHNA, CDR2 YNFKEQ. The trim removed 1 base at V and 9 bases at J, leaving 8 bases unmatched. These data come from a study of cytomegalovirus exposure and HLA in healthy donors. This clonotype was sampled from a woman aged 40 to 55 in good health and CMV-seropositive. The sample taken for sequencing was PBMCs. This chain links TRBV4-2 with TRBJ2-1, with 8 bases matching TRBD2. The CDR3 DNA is TGTGCCAGCAGCCAAGGTGTAGCGGGGAGGAGTGAGCAGTTCTTC. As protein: CASSQGVAGRSEQFF.